The 10 T cell receptor beta chains in this list originate from one sample, sequenced in a study of human T cells and chemical hapten exposure (dated by TCRdb to about 2021). Library preparation used RACE. Sequenced on a NextSeq 500. TCRdb reprocessing: public reads trimmed at Q25 with fastp, clones called with MiXCR, in-frame beta chains kept. CDR3 protein duplicates are merged, each entry listing the most common genes and DNA. The sample yields more than 80,000 distinct CDR3 sequences; under 11% were counted once. Approximately 4.7% of the sample lies in the top ten. In light of the paper, this sample's time point label describes: patch test 2, 6 weeks after DPC sensitization. Taken with the paper, the label for treatment or condition translates to: therapeutic diphenylcyclopropenone sensitization with weekly scalp DPC. Specimen: whole blood, collected in connection with sensitization to the hapten diphenylcyclopropenone (DPC). These receptors came from a woman in her fifties or sixties with alopecia areata. Some clones in this sample may be carry-over from other donors' samples.

Written as DNA, the CDR3 is TGTGCCACCTCGGGCCCCCCACAAGAGACCCAGTACTTC. Residues: CATSGPPQETQYF. The chain employs TRBV24-1 and TRBJ2-5; D is ambiguous. The CDR3 sequence is 13 residues long. The V end lost 9 bases, the J end lost 2 bases, and 12 bases lay between the germline ends. Germline assignment: CDR1 KGHDR and CDR2 SFDVKD.

This chain uses TRBV7-2 with TRBJ2-3; 11 positions match TRBD2. The germline CDR1 and CDR2 sequences are SGHTA and FQGNSA. The CDR3 loop spans 16 amino acids. The V gene end was trimmed by 4 bases and the J gene end by 6 bases; junction bases not matched to a gene: 9. CDR3 coding DNA: TGTGCCAGCAGCTCCGGCCTAGCGGGAGGATCGGATACGCAGTATTTT. This sequence encodes CASSSGLAGGSDTQYF.

This clonotype was observed a handful of times. The CDR3 DNA is TGCAGTGCTAGAGATCGCCGGACCACAGGGGACCAGTACTTC. Translating it yields CSARDRRTTGDQYF. The chain uses TRBV20-1 and TRBJ2-5; TRBD1 matches 7 bases. CDR1 is DFQATT, CDR2 SNEGSKA, per germline (reference sequence). Losses at the gene ends were 0 bases for V and 10 bases for J; bases not matched to a gene: 11. The CDR3 is 14 amino acids.

This clonotype was found many times. V usage is TRBV10-3 and J usage is TRBJ2-7; TRBD2 aligns across 11 bases. This CDR3 contains 14 residues. The J segment lost 4 bases and the V segment lost 5 bases, leaving 4 bases of the junction unmatched. The germline CDR1 and CDR2 sequences are ENHRY and SYGVKD. The CDR3 DNA follows: TGTGCCATCAGTACCGGGACTAGCGGTTACGAGCAGTACTTC. It is translated as CAISTGTSGYEQYF.

This clonotype turned up a few times. V and J are TRBV28 and TRBJ2-7; 10 bases fit TRBD2. The CDR3 extends over 15 amino acids. Germline-derived CDR1 and CDR2 are MDHEN and SYDVKM. Trimming at V came to 4 bases and at J to 1 base, leaving 4 bases not matched to a gene. CDR3 coding DNA: TGTGCCAGCAGTTCTCTAGCGGGAGCGTCCTACGAGCAGTACTTC. The encoded protein is CASSSLAGASYEQYF.

In this sample, this clonotype turned up many times. The chain combines TRBV5-1 with TRBJ1-2, with 9 bases fitting TRBD1. With V trimmed by 3 bases and J by 5 bases, 2 bases remained unmatched. The CDR3 covers 13 residues. Germline loops: CDR1 SGHRS, CDR2 YFSETQ. CDR3 sequence reads: CASSWDREYGYTF. The CDR3 DNA follows: TGCGCCAGCAGCTGGGACAGGGAGTATGGCTACACCTTC. Variable domain in full (rest from reference TRBV5-1 and TRBJ1-2): KAGVTQTPRYLIKTRGQQVTLSCSPISGHRSVSWYQQTPGQGLQFLFEYFSETQRNKGNFPGRFSGRQFSNSRSEMNVSTLELGDSALYLCASSWDREYGYTFGSGTRLTVV.

This clonotype showed up many times. The chain combines TRBV7-2 with TRBJ2-1; TRBD2 matches 7 bases. Germline V CDR1 and CDR2: SGHTA, FQGNSA. The trim removed 2 bases at V and 9 bases at J, leaving 4 bases unmatched. This CDR3 contains 13 residues. CDR3 residues: CASSLRGSIEQFF. The CDR3 coding sequence is TGTGCCAGCAGCTTACGCGGGAGTATTGAGCAGTTCTTC.

The chain has TRBV6-6 and TRBJ2-4; D unresolved. The CDR3 loop spans 14 amino acids. CDR1 MNHNY and CDR2 SVGAGI come from the germline V gene (reference sequence). The germline V and J ends were trimmed by 2 bases and 3 bases, with 8 bases remaining between them. The CDR3 here is CASSYEIGKNIQYF. The CDR3 DNA sequence: TGTGCCAGCAGTTACGAGATCGGCAAAAACATTCAGTACTTC.

The chain has TRBV11-2 and TRBJ2-3, with 9 bases lining up with TRBD1. The germline CDR1 and CDR2 sequences are SGHAT and FQNNGV. The CDR3 has 15 residues. After removal of 3 bases from V and 1 base from J, the junction contained 2 bases not matched to a gene. The CDR3, as DNA: TGTGCCAGCAGCTTGGACAGGGGCGGCACAGATACGCAGTATTTT. Protein product: CASSLDRGGTDTQYF.

V usage is TRBV7-9 and J usage is TRBJ2-3; D is perhaps TRBD2 (6 bases). Germline CDR1 and CDR2: SEHNR and FQNEAQ (reference sequence). This CDR3 contains 14 residues. V lost 5 bases and J lost 2, with 11 bases in between. This CDR3 reads CASSPLANTDTQYF. Here the CDR3 DNA reads TGTGCCAGCAGCCCGCTAGCGAACACAGATACGCAGTATTTT.